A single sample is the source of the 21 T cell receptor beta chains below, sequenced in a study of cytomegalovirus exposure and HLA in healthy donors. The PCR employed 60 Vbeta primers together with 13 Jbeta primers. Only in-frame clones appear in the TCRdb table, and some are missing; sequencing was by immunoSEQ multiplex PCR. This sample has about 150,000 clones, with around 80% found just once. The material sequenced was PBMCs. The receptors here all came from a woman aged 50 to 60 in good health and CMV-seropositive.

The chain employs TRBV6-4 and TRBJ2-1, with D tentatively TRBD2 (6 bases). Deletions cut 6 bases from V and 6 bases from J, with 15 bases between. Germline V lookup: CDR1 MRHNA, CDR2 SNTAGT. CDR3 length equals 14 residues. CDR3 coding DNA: TGTGCCAGCAGCGAGAGGAGGGAGAGCAATGAGCAGTTCTTC. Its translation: CASSERRESNEQFF.

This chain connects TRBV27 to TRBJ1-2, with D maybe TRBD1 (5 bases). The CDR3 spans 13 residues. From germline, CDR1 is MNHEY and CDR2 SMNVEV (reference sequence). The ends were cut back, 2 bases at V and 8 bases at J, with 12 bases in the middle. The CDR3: CASSLIGGNGYTF. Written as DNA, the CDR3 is TGTGCCAGCAGTTTAATCGGGGGAAACGGCTACACCTTC.

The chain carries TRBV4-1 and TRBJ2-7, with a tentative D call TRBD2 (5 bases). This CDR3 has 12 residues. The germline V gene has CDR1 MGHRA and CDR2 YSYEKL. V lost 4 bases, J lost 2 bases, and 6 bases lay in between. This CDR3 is CASSPGTYEQYF. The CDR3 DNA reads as TGCGCCAGCAGCCCCGGGACCTACGAGCAGTACTTC.

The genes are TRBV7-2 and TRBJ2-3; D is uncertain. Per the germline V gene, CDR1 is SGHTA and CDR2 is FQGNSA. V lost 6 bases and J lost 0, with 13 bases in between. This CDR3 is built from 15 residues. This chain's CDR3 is CASRLRRQSTDTQYF. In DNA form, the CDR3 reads TGTGCCAGCAGACTGAGGCGGCAGAGCACAGATACGCAGTATTTT.

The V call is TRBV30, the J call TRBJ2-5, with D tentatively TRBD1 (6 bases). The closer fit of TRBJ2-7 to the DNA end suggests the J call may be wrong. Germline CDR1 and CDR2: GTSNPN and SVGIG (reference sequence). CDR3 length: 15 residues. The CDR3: CAWSASPGQQYEQYF. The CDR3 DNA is TGTGCCTGGAGTGCCTCTCCCGGACAGCAGTACGAGCAGTACTTC.

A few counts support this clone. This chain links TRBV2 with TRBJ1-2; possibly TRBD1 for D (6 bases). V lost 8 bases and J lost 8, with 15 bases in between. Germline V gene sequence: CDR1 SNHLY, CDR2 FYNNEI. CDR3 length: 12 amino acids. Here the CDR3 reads CASRGRGRGYTF. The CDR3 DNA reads TGTGCCAGCCGGGGCAGGGGTCGGGGCTACACCTTC.

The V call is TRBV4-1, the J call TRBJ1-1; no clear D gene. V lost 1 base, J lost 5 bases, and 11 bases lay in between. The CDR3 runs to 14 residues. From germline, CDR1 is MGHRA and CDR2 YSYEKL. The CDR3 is CASSQVNGRTEAFF. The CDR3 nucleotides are TGCGCCAGCAGCCAAGTAAACGGGAGGACTGAAGCTTTCTTT.

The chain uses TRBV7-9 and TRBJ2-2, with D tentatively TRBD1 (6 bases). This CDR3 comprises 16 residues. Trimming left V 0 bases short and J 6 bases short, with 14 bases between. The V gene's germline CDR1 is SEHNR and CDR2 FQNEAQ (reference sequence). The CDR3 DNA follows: TGTGCCAGCAGCTTAGCTGGCAGGGGTGGCCCCGGGGAGCTGTTTTTT. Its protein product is CASSLAGRGGPGELFF.

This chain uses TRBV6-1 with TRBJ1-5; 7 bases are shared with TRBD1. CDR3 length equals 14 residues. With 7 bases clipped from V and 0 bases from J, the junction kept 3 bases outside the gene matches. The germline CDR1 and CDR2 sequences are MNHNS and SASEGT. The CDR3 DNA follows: TGTGCCAGCAACAGGGGAAATAGCAATCAGCCCCAGCATTTT. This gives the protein CASNRGNSNQPQHF.

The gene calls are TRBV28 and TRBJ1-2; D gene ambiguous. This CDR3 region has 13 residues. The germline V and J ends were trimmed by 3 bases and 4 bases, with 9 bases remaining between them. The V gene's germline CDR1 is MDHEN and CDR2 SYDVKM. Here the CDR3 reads CASSLEVRYGYTF. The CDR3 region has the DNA TGTGCCAGCAGTTTGGAGGTTCGCTATGGCTACACCTTC.

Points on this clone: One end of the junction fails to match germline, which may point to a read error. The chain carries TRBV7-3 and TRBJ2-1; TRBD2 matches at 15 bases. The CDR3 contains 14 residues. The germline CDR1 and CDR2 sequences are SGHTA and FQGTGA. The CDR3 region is CASSFGTSGGQGIF. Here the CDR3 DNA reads TGTGCCAGCAGCTTTGGGACTAGCGGGGGGCAAGGGATCTTC. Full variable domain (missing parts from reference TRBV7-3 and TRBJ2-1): GAGVSQTPSNKVTEKGKYVELRCDPISGHTALYWYRQSLGQGPEFLIYFQGTGAADDSGLPNDRFFAVRPEGSVSTLKIQRTERGDSAVYLCASSFGTSGGQGIFGPGTRLTVL.

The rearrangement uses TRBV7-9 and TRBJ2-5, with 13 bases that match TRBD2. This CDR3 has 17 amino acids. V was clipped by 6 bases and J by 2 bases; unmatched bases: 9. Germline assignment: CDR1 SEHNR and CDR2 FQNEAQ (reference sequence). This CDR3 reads CASSQGLAGVGQETQYF. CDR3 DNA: TGTGCCAGCAGTCAAGGACTAGCGGGAGTAGGTCAAGAGACCCAGTACTTC. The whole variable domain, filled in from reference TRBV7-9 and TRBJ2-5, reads DTGVSQNPRHKITKRGQNVTFRCDPISEHNRLYWYRQTLGQGPEFLTYFQNEAQLEKSRLLSDRFSAERPKGSFSTLEIQRTEQGDSAMYLCASSQGLAGVGQETQYFGPGTRLLVL.

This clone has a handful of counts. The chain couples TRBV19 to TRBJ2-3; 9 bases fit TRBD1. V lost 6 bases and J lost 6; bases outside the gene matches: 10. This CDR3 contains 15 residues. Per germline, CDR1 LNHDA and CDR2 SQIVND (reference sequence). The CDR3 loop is CASRDRGSLRDTQYF. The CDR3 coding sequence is TGTGCCAGTAGAGACAGGGGGTCGTTGAGGGATACGCAGTATTTT.

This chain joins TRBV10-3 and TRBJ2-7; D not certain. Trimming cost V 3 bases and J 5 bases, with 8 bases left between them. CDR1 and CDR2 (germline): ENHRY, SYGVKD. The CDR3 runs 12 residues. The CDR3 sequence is CAISDERHEQYF. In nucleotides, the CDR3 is TGTGCCATCAGTGACGAGCGCCACGAGCAGTACTTC.

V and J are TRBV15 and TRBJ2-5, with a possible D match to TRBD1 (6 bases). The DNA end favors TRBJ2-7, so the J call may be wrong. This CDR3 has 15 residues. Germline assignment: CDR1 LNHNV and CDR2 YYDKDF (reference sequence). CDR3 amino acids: CATSLGGSVGYEQYF. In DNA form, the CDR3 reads TGTGCCACCAGCCTTGGGGGCTCGGTGGGCTACGAGCAGTACTTC.

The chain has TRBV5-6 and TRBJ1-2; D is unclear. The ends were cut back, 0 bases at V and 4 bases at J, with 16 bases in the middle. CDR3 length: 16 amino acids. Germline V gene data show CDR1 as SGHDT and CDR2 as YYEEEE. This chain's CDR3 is CASSLALRGSTYGYTF. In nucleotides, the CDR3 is TGTGCCAGCAGCTTGGCTCTTAGAGGGAGCACCTATGGCTACACCTTC.

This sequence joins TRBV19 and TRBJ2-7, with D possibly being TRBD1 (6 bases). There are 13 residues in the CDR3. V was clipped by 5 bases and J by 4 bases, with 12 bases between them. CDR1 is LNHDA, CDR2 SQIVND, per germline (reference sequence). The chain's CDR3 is CASSVTGMYEQYF. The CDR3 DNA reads TGTGCCAGTAGTGTAACAGGGATGTACGAGCAGTACTTC.

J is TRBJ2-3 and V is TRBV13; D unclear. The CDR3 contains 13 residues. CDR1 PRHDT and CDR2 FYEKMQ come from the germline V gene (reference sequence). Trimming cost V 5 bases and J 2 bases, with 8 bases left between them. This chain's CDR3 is CASSPQFTDTQYF. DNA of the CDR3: TGTGCCAGCAGCCCCCAATTCACAGATACGCAGTATTTT.

The CDR3: CASSPDVGGPFTDTQYF. CDR3 in DNA: TGTGCCAGCTCACCAGATGTAGGGGGTCCTTTCACAGATACGCAGTATTTT. The chain couples TRBV18 to TRBJ2-3, with a tentative D call TRBD1 (6 bases). CDR1 and CDR2 from the germline V gene are KGHSH and LQKENI. With 2 bases removed from V and 2 bases from J, the gap between germline ends came to 17 bases. The CDR3 has 17 amino acids.

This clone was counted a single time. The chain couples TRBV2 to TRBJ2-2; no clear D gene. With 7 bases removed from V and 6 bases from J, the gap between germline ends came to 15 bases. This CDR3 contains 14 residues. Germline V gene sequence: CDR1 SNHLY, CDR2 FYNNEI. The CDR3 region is CASKYESHSGELFF. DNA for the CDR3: TGTGCCAGCAAATACGAGTCCCACTCCGGGGAGCTGTTTTTT.

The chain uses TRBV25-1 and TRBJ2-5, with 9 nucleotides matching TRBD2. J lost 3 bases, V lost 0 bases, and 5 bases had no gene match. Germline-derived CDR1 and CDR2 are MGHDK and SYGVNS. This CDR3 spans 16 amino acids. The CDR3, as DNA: TGTGCCAGCAGTGAATATAGGCCTAGCGGGAAAGAGACCCAGTACTTC. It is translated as CASSEYRPSGKETQYF.